This record looks at one TCR beta chain sequence and its context. Its antigen is unknown. The CDR3 covers 14 residues. Trimming cost V 6 bases and J 3 bases, with 14 bases left between them. Germline V gene lookup returns CDR1 MNHEY and CDR2 SVGAGI. Only in-frame clones appear in the TCRdb table, and some are missing; sequencing was by immunoSEQ multiplex PCR. Here the sample spans around 16,000 clones, approximately 73% being singletons. These data are taken from a study of CD4 T cells in relation to SARS-CoV-2 and coronaviruses. The wider study: PBMCs were cultured with antigen for nine to ten days before TCR beta sequencing. Study outcomes and limitations: Monoreactive clones expanded significantly more to SARS-CoV-2 than crossreactive clones did.

The unexposed donors gave CD4+ T cells in about 2011-2018, prior to COVID-19. The cells were cultured for about ten days before CD4+ T cells were isolated. Testing used SARS-CoV-2 S/N and four cold-coronavirus spikes on unexposed-donor CD4+ T cells, cells permitting. Input material: CD4+ T cells from PBMCs, cultured in vitro. The J gene is TRBJ1-1, the V gene TRBV6-5; a weak D match, TRBD1 (6 bases). The source is a human donor in good health. The CDR3 region is CASRGTGADTEAFF. The CDR3 DNA sequence: TGTGCCAGCAGGGGTACGGGGGCTGACACTGAAGCTTTCTTT.